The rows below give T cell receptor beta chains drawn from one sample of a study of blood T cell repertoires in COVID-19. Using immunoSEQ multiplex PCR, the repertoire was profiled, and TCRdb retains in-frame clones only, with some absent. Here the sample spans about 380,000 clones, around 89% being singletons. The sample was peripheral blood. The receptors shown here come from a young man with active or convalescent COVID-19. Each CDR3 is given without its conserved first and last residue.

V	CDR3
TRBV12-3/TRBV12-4	ASSLAQGGAF
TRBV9	ASSVSEAGAYEQY
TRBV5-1	ASSLGQGAYNEQF
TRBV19	ASGNRGSTGELF
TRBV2	ASSFGLAGGRETQY
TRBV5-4	ASSTPGTGKLF
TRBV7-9	ASSQAPGGAF
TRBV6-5	ASSSPGRSEQY
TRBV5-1	ASSLQARTDTQY
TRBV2	ASSGGTLPNYGYT
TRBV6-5	ASSYLTTGVTGELF
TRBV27	ASSFYGNTGELF
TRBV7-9	ASKSGASTDTQY
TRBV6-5	ASTRGLRGATEAF
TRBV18	ASSPPLDTIY
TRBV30	AWTPGTGGETQY
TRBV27	ASQFLAGEHEQY
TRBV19	ASTGGALTDTQY
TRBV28	ASSFMDGLAGVGEQF